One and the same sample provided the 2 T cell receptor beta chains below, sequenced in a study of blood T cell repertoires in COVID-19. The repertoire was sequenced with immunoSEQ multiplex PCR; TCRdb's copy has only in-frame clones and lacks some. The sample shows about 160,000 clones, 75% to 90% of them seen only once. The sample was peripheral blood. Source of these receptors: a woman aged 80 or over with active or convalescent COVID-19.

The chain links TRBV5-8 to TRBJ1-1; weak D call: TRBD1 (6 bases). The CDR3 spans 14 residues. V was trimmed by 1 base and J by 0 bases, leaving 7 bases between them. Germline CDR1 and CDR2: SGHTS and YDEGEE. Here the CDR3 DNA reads TGTGCCAGCAGCTTGACAGGGATGAACACTGAAGCTTTCTTT. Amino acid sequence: CASSLTGMNTEAFF.

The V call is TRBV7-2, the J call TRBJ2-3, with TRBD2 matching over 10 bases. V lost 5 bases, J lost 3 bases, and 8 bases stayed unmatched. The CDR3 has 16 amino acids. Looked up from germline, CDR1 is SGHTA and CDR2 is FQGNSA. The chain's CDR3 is CASSPKRGGWTDTQYF. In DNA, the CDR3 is TGTGCCAGCAGCCCTAAGCGGGGGGGCTGGACAGATACGCAGTATTTT.